This entry concerns a single T cell receptor beta chain. Its antigen remains unknown. This sample was included in a study of Ad26.COV2.S vaccination and SARS-CoV-2 variants. Germline V lookup: CDR1 SEHNR, CDR2 FQNEAQ (reference sequence). The CDR3 is 13 amino acids. The V end lost 2 bases, the J end lost 9 bases, and 11 bases lay between the germline ends. Study-wide points: Among vaccine recipients, spike-specific TCR breadth exceeded that of placebo recipients. The TCR breadth and depth analyses may have understated or missed part of the total T cell responses. Participants given vaccine showed non-spike TCR breadth similar to that of placebo recipients.

Treatment meaning: around 19 received Ad26.COV2.S at low or high dose, single or two shots; 5 received placebo; per-sample allocation not given. All samples were drawn on day 63, counting from the first vaccine or placebo injection. The data were produced by immunoSEQ multiplex PCR, yet TCRdb's version contains in-frame clones alone and is incomplete. Altogether over 450,000 clones are present, roughly nine tenths being singletons, with the ten largest covering around 1.8%. The chain joins TRBV7-9 to TRBJ2-1; perhaps TRBD2 as D (5 bases). Sequenced material: peripheral blood, taken in a trial of Ad26.COV2.S vaccine versus placebo. The sequence was collected from a person aged 18-60 years who received the Ad26.COV2.S COVID-19 vaccine or a placebo. The CDR3 loop reads CASSLPGGSEQFF. CDR3 DNA sequence: TGTGCCAGCAGCTTACCAGGAGGTAGTGAGCAGTTCTTC.